Following are 29 T cell receptor beta chains from one sample sequenced in a study of T cells in narcolepsy. The protocol was immunoSEQ multiplex PCR, while the TCRdb copy is restricted to in-frame clones and leaves out a portion. Found here are approximately 25,000 clones, roughly 86% of them singletons; the top ten hold around 1.1%. Source material: CD45RA- memory CD4+ T cells from PBMCs. The receptor set was obtained from a human donor with narcolepsy.

The genes are TRBV15 and TRBJ2-7; a weak D match, TRBD2 (7 bases). The V end lost 0 bases, the J end lost 3 bases, and 12 bases lay between the germline ends. The CDR3 contains 15 residues. Germline loops: CDR1 LNHNV, CDR2 YYDKDF (reference sequence). CDR3 sequence: CATSREGGQGYEQYF. The CDR3 DNA reads TGTGCCACCAGCAGAGAGGGGGGGCAGGGCTACGAGCAGTACTTC.

The genes are TRBV6-6 and TRBJ2-7; D remains unclear. V was cut by 2 bases and J by 2 bases, with 7 bases left in between. This CDR3 has 13 residues. The germline V gene encodes CDR1 MNHNY and CDR2 SVGAGI (reference sequence). DNA for the CDR3: TGTGCCAGCAGTTACGAGGTTCCCTACGAGCAGTACTTC. Protein sequence: CASSYEVPYEQYF.

The genes are TRBV5-8 and TRBJ2-6; no clear D. Trimming left V 4 bases short and J 0 bases short, with 11 bases between. CDR1 and CDR2 (germline): SGHTS, YDEGEE. CDR3 length equals 16 residues. This chain's CDR3 is CASSHGVDSGANVLTF. The CDR3 DNA is TGTGCCAGCAGCCACGGTGTGGACTCTGGGGCCAACGTCCTGACTTTC.

This clone was picked up a small number of times. The gene calls are TRBV28 and TRBJ2-5, with TRBD1 matching 8 bases. This CDR3 region has 14 residues. J lost 5 bases, V lost 3 bases, and 5 bases had no gene match. The germline CDR1 and CDR2 sequences are MDHEN and SYDVKM. The DNA of the CDR3 is TGTGCCAGCAGTTTGCCAGGGGGCCGCGAGACCCAGTACTTC. This gives the protein CASSLPGGRETQYF.

This chain joins TRBV18 and TRBJ1-1, with 9 bases fitting TRBD1. The J segment lost 6 bases and the V segment lost 3 bases, leaving 5 bases of the junction unmatched. Per the germline V gene, CDR1 is KGHSH and CDR2 is LQKENI. CDR3 length equals 14 residues. CDR3 in DNA: TGTGCCAGCTCACCCGACAGGGGGTGGGCTGAAGCTTTCTTT. Its protein is CASSPDRGWAEAFF.

The CDR3 coding sequence is TGTGCCAGCAGCCAACTGGGACAGGTTTACAATGAGCAGTTCTTC. Translated: CASSQLGQVYNEQFF. The chain links TRBV4-2 to TRBJ2-1, with 8 bases matching TRBD1. With 2 bases clipped from V and 4 bases from J, the junction kept 4 bases outside the gene matches. CDR3 size: 15 residues. Germline CDR1 and CDR2: LGHNA and YNFKEQ.

The J gene is TRBJ2-2, the V gene TRBV2; 12 bases align to TRBD1. After removal of 6 bases from V and 5 bases from J, the junction contained 4 bases not matched to a gene. This CDR3 is 15 amino acids long. Germline-derived CDR1 and CDR2 are SNHLY and FYNNEI. The CDR3 spells CASRGTGGATGELFF. The CDR3 region has the DNA TGTGCCAGCAGAGGGACAGGGGGCGCGACCGGGGAGCTGTTTTTT. The whole variable domain, filled in from reference TRBV2 and TRBJ2-2, reads EPEVTQTPSHQVTQMGQEVILRCVPISNHLYFYWYRQILGQKVEFLVSFYNNEISEKSEIFDDQFSVERPDGSNFTLKIRSTKLEDSAMYFCASRGTGGATGELFFGEGSRLTVL.

The DNA of the CDR3 is TGTGCCAGCAGCCAACTTGGGACTTCGAGAGAAGAGACCCAGTACTTC. Protein sequence: CASSQLGTSREETQYF. The chain is built from TRBV4-2 and TRBJ2-5, with D perhaps TRBD2 (6 bases). Germline V gene data show CDR1 as LGHNA and CDR2 as YNFKEQ. This CDR3 has 16 amino acids. Between the trimmed V and J ends, which lost 2 bases and 3 bases, there was a span of 16 bases.

For the CDR3, the DNA is TGTGCCAGCTCACCACCGGTTTCCAATGAGCAGTTCTTC. The encoded protein is CASSPPVSNEQFF. The genes are TRBV18 and TRBJ2-1; D is undetermined. This CDR3 spans 13 amino acids. V lost 0 bases to trimming and J lost 6 bases, with 6 bases between them. The germline V gene has CDR1 KGHSH and CDR2 LQKENI.

The chain has TRBV5-6 and TRBJ1-1, with D possibly being TRBD1 (5 bases). CDR1 SGHDT and CDR2 YYEEEE come from the germline V gene. There are 16 residues in the CDR3. V lost 0 bases and J 3 bases, leaving 15 bases between the germline ends. Written as DNA, the CDR3 is TGTGCCAGCAGCTTGGTTGGGGGTGGGGGGGACACTGAAGCTTTCTTT. This translates into CASSLVGGGGDTEAFF.

The genes are TRBV4-1 and TRBJ1-2; D is perhaps TRBD1 (5 bases). CDR1 MGHRA and CDR2 YSYEKL come from the germline V gene. CDR3 length: 15 residues. Trimming cost V 2 bases and J 6 bases, with 16 bases left between them. The CDR3 nucleotides are TGCGCCAGCAGCCAATACCAGACAGTCTTGAATGGCTACACCTTC. Its protein is CASSQYQTVLNGYTF.

The CDR3 spells CASSSLGQGAKNIQYF. The CDR3, as DNA: TGCGCCAGCAGCTCACTCGGACAGGGGGCCAAAAACATTCAGTACTTC. The V and J genes are TRBV4-1 and TRBJ2-4; 9 positions match TRBD1. The CDR3 runs 16 residues. Losses at the gene ends were 5 bases for V and 1 base for J; bases not matched to a gene: 6. Per the germline V gene, CDR1 is MGHRA and CDR2 is YSYEKL.

The chain recombines TRBV5-1 with TRBJ1-1; TRBD1 is a possible D gene (6 bases). CDR1 and CDR2 from the germline V gene are SGHRS and YFSETQ. The CDR3 spans 13 residues. The V and J ends lost 2 bases and 5 bases respectively, with 10 bases between them. In DNA form, the CDR3 reads TGCGCCAGCAGCTTCGGGCAGGGGACTGAAGCTTTCTTT. Translation gives CASSFGQGTEAFF.

V is TRBV18 and J is TRBJ2-5, with D perhaps TRBD1 (5 bases). CDR1 and CDR2 from the germline V gene are KGHSH and LQKENI. V was trimmed by 5 bases and J by 4 bases, leaving 11 bases between them. The CDR3 covers 13 residues. CDR3 sequence: CASSATGRETQYF. The CDR3 nucleotides are TGTGCCAGCTCAGCAACAGGAAGAGAGACCCAGTACTTC. The full variable domain, completed using reference TRBV18 and TRBJ2-5, is NAGVMQNPRHLVRRRGQEARLRCSPMKGHSHVYWYRQLPEEGLKFMVYLQKENIIDESGMPKERFSAEFPKEGPSILRIQQVVRGDSAAYFCASSATGRETQYFGPGTRLLVL.

The chain uses TRBV19 and TRBJ1-5; TRBD1 matches 7 bases. The CDR3 extends over 15 amino acids. V dropped 4 bases and J dropped 5; count of bases not matched to a gene: 8. Germline CDR1 reads LNHDA; CDR2 reads SQIVND (reference sequence). The CDR3 loop is CASSTGEGADQPQHF. In nucleotides, the CDR3 is TGTGCCAGTAGTACGGGGGAGGGGGCCGATCAGCCCCAGCATTTT.

The chain is built from TRBV6-6 and TRBJ2-7, with D possibly matching TRBD2 (7 bases). The CDR3 is 15 residues long. With 5 bases removed from V and 6 bases from J, the gap between germline ends came to 20 bases. From germline, CDR1 is MNHNY and CDR2 SVGAGI (reference sequence). The CDR3 spells CASSPEGVTGGEQYF. For the CDR3, the DNA is TGTGCCAGCAGTCCAGAGGGGGTTACGGGGGGCGAGCAGTACTTC.

The rearrangement links TRBV11-1 to TRBJ2-1; D tentatively reads TRBD1 or TRBD2 (6 bases each). This CDR3 is built from 16 residues. V gave up 0 bases and J gave up 7 bases, with 16 bases separating them. The V gene's germline CDR1 is SGHAT and CDR2 FQDESV (reference sequence). The DNA for the CDR3 is TGTGCCAGCAGCTTAGCAAGGGGGGCAGGCTGGAATGAGCAGTTCTTC. Amino acids: CASSLARGAGWNEQFF.

The count of this clone is one. The V call is TRBV10-3, the J call TRBJ2-5; D unresolved. Trimming took off 6 bases at V and 2 bases at J, with 13 bases between the two ends. The CDR3 sequence is 14 residues long. Looked up from germline, CDR1 is ENHRY and CDR2 is SYGVKD. The CDR3 region is CAISFTGKQETQYF. The CDR3 coding sequence is TGTGCCATCAGCTTCACGGGTAAACAAGAGACCCAGTACTTC.

This clone turned up a few times. J is TRBJ1-2 and V is TRBV7-9; no reliable D call. Germline assignment: CDR1 SEHNR and CDR2 FQNEAQ (reference sequence). V dropped 5 bases and J dropped 1 base, with 11 bases sitting between them. The CDR3 spans 14 residues. Here the CDR3 DNA reads TGTGCCAGCAGCCATAGTGGGGTTAACTATGGCTACACCTTC. Translating gives CASSHSGVNYGYTF. Full variable domain (rest looked up from reference TRBV7-9 and TRBJ1-2): DTGVSQNPRHKITKRGQNVTFRCDPISEHNRLYWYRQTLGQGPEFLTYFQNEAQLEKSRLLSDRFSAERPKGSFSTLEIQRTEQGDSAMYLCASSHSGVNYGYTFGSGTRLTVV.

V usage is TRBV2 and J usage is TRBJ2-7, with no clear D. Deletions cut 8 bases from V and 6 bases from J, with 8 bases between. CDR1 is SNHLY, CDR2 FYNNEI, per germline. This CDR3 is built from 10 residues. The DNA of the CDR3 is TGTGCCAGCCAACTGGGCGAGCAGTACTTC. This codes for CASQLGEQYF.

The V and J genes are TRBV6-1 and TRBJ2-3; 8 nucleotides agree with TRBD2. J was trimmed by 7 bases and V by 2 bases; bases with no gene match: 8. The CDR3 has 15 residues. Germline V gene sequence: CDR1 MNHNS, CDR2 SASEGT. The DNA for the CDR3 is TGTGCCAGCAGTGAAAGGGTTAGCGGGGTTTATACGCAGTATTTT. It encodes CASSERVSGVYTQYF.

Only one count was recorded for this clone. Here the CDR3 DNA reads TGCGCCAGCAGCCGGAAGGGGGGGGCATTCGGCAATGAGCAGTTCTTC. Its translation is CASSRKGGAFGNEQFF. The genes are TRBV10-2 and TRBJ2-1, with a possible D match to TRBD2 (7 bases). CDR1 and CDR2 (germline): WSHSY, SAAADI. V lost 6 bases, J lost 6 bases, and 21 bases lay in between. CDR3 length: 16 residues.

The chain links TRBV27 to TRBJ2-3; D is ambiguous. The germline CDR1 and CDR2 sequences are MNHEY and SMNVEV (reference sequence). V was clipped by 6 bases and J by 4 bases, with 8 bases between them. There are 12 residues in the CDR3. The CDR3 DNA reads TGTGCCAGCAGATCGAACTCAGATACGCAGTATTTT. This gives the protein CASRSNSDTQYF.

This chain uses TRBV11-2 with TRBJ2-7, with 10 bases fitting TRBD1. Losses at the gene ends were 1 base for V and 1 base for J; bases not matched to a gene: 1. The CDR3 has 15 residues. Germline lookup yields CDR1 SGHAT and CDR2 FQNNGV. CDR3 residues: CASSLGGQGSYEQYF. For the CDR3, the DNA is TGTGCCAGCAGCTTAGGGGGACAGGGGTCCTACGAGCAGTACTTC.

J is TRBJ1-6 and V is TRBV2; tentative D call: TRBD1 (5 bases). Trimming shortened V by 6 bases and J by 14 bases, and 14 bases separated the two germline ends. Germline V gene data show CDR1 as SNHLY and CDR2 as FYNNEI. The CDR3 length is 12 residues. CDR3 DNA sequence: TGTGCCAGCAGGGGACCCTCGAGTTCCCTCCACTTT. Translated, it gives CASRGPSSSLHF.

The chain recombines TRBV6-5 with TRBJ1-6; D possibly corresponds to TRBD1 (5 bases). The CDR3 loop spans 13 amino acids. V lost 6 bases, J lost 6 bases, and 9 bases lay in between. The germline CDR1 and CDR2 sequences are MNHEY and SVGAGI. This CDR3 reads CASRETANSPLHF. The CDR3 DNA follows: TGTGCCAGCAGGGAGACAGCTAATTCACCCCTCCACTTT.

This rearrangement joins TRBV6-6 to TRBJ2-7; D is perhaps TRBD1 (6 bases). V lost 6 bases and J 3 bases, leaving 15 bases between the germline ends. This CDR3 comprises 14 residues. CDR1 and CDR2 from the germline V gene are MNHNY and SVGAGI (reference sequence). The CDR3 region is CASRPGAGDYEQYF. Written as DNA, the CDR3 is TGTGCCAGCAGGCCCGGGGCAGGGGACTACGAGCAGTACTTC.

This clone was detected a few times. The gene calls are TRBV7-2 and TRBJ2-2; 9 bases fit TRBD2. CDR1 and CDR2 (germline): SGHTA, FQGNSA. J was trimmed by 4 bases and V by 5 bases; bases with no gene match: 2. This CDR3 contains 14 residues. CDR3 coding DNA: TGTGCCAGCAGCCCAGCGGGGGGCACCGGGGAGCTGTTTTTT. This sequence encodes CASSPAGGTGELFF.

V usage is TRBV10-3 and J usage is TRBJ2-7, with D perhaps matching TRBD2 (7 bases). Trimming took 4 bases from V and 0 from J, leaving 16 bases between them. The CDR3 covers 16 residues. The germline V gene encodes CDR1 ENHRY and CDR2 SYGVKD. CDR3 coding DNA: TGTGCCATCAGTGTGGGGGGGGCTAGTTTCTCCTACGAGCAGTACTTC. Translation gives CAISVGGASFSYEQYF.